This is a list of T cell receptor beta chains from one sample in a study of vaccination effects on CD4 cells after COVID-19. Generated by immunoSEQ multiplex PCR, the TCRdb table keeps only in-frame clones and is missing some. The sample includes roughly 41,000 clones, around 70% of them seen just once. These receptors have no identified antigens. This sample comprised CD4+ T cells from PBMCs cultured with HCoV-OC43 spike peptides, obtained before COVID-19 vaccination. All receptors come from a human donor who received a COVID-19 vaccine. Each CDR3 is given with its conserved first and last residue. D genes are given only for firm matches. Clone sizes are given selectively: once, few, many, or a class where the clone is expanded.

clone size: few; J gene: TRBJ2-2; V gene: TRBV6-6; D gene: TRBD1; CDR3 DNA: TGTGCCAGCCGACAGGGGGGGACCACCGGGGAGCTGTTTTTT; CDR3 protein: CASRQGGTTGELFF
clone size: NA; J gene: TRBJ2-3; V gene: TRBV24-1; D gene: TRBD2; CDR3 DNA: TGTGCCACCAGTGATACTGGGGCTAGCGGGATCTTAGATACGCAGTATTTT; CDR3 protein: CATSDTGASGILDTQYF
clone size: NA; J gene: TRBJ2-7; V gene: TRBV7-9; D gene: TRBD1; CDR3 DNA: TGTGCCAGCAGCCGCAATCTCGGGACAGGGTTTAGCGAGCAGTACTTC; CDR3 protein: CASSRNLGTGFSEQYF
clone size: NA; J gene: TRBJ1-2; V gene: TRBV27; D gene: TRBD1; CDR3 DNA: TGTGCCAGCAGTCCAAGGGGACAGGGGGCAAGAGGCTACACCTTC; CDR3 protein: CASSPRGQGARGYTF
clone size: NA; J gene: TRBJ1-2; V gene: TRBV5-1; D gene: NA; CDR3 DNA: TGCGCCAGCAGCTACTCACCCGGGACGGGATGGGGCTACACCTTC; CDR3 protein: CASSYSPGTGWGYTF
clone size: once; J gene: TRBJ2-5; V gene: TRBV3-1/TRBV3-2; D gene: NA; CDR3 DNA: TGTGCCAGCAGCCAGGGGGGCGCAGAGACCCAGTACTTC; CDR3 protein: CASSQGGAETQYF
clone size: NA; J gene: TRBJ2-7; V gene: TRBV6-1; D gene: NA; CDR3 DNA: TGTGCCAGCAGTGATCGTGGCACGACCTACGAGCAGTACTTC; CDR3 protein: CASSDRGTTYEQYF
clone size: few; J gene: TRBJ1-2; V gene: TRBV11-2; D gene: TRBD1; CDR3 DNA: TGTGCCAGCAGCCCCGTGCGGGACAGCCATGGCTACACCTTC; CDR3 protein: CASSPVRDSHGYTF
clone size: once; J gene: TRBJ2-7; V gene: TRBV7-2; D gene: TRBD1; CDR3 DNA: TGTGCCAGCAGCCATTCGGGACAGCGAACCTACGAGCAGTACTTC; CDR3 protein: CASSHSGQRTYEQYF
clone size: few; J gene: TRBJ2-7; V gene: TRBV5-8; D gene: NA; CDR3 DNA: TGTGCCAGCAGCCTAGTTGACAGCTCCTACGAGCAGTACTTC; CDR3 protein: CASSLVDSSYEQYF